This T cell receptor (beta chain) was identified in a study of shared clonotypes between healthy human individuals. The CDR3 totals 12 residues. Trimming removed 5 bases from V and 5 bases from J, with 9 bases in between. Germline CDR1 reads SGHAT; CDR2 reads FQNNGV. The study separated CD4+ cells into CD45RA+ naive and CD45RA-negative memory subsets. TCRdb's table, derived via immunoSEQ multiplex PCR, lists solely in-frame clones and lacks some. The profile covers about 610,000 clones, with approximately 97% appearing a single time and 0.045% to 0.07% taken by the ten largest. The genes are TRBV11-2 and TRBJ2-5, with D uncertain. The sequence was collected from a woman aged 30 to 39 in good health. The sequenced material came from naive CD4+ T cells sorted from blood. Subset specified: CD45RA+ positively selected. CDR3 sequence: CASSLTLETQYF. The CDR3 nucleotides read TGTGCCAGCAGCCTTACCTTGGAGACCCAGTACTTC.